Shown below are 20 T cell receptor beta chains from a single sample sequenced in a study of blood T cells in healthy people across ages. A sample-barcoded 5' primer and a J-beta primer mix were used in a second PCR of roughly 7 to 12 cycles. Via MiXCR, TCRdb re-called the 5' RACE reads, giving one row per CDR3 protein. The table shows hundreds of thousands of distinct CDR3 sequences, with about 42% occurring only once. Sequencing was done on a sample of blood. The receptor set was obtained from a man aged 55 to 69 in good health.

This rearrangement joins TRBV2 to TRBJ2-4, with D possibly being TRBD1 (5 bases). V lost 8 bases, J lost 2 bases, and 16 bases lay in between. This CDR3 region has 15 residues. Germline CDR1 and CDR2: SNHLY and FYNNEI. CDR3 amino acids: CASQQESGTKNIQYF. Here the CDR3 DNA reads TGTGCCAGCCAACAGGAATCAGGTACCAAAAACATTCAGTACTTC.

The rearrangement joins TRBV7-2 to TRBJ2-7; D is possibly TRBD1 or TRBD2 (5 bases each). Germline CDR1 SGHTA, CDR2 FQGNSA. CDR3 length equals 16 residues. V dropped 5 bases and J dropped 2 bases, with 19 bases sitting between them. CDR3 coding DNA: TGTGCCAGCAGCCCCGGGGCTCACTCCTTCCCCTACGAGCAGTACTTC. It yields the protein CASSPGAHSFPYEQYF.

The gene calls are TRBV12-3 or TRBV12-4 and TRBJ2-3; TRBD2 might be the D (5 bases). V was cut by 2 bases and J by 4 bases, with 13 bases left in between. The CDR3 is 15 residues long. The CDR3 DNA reads as TGTGCCAGCAGTTTAAGTGGGGTTAGCGCAGATACGCAGTATTTT. Translated, it gives CASSLSGVSADTQYF.

This chain joins TRBV5-6 and TRBJ2-5; D unresolved. Germline assignment: CDR1 SGHDT and CDR2 YYEEEE. Trimming took off 4 bases at V and 3 bases at J, with 10 bases between the two ends. The CDR3 totals 13 residues. DNA for the CDR3: TGTGCCAGCAGCGTGTACAGTAAAGAGACCCAGTACTTC. Its protein product is CASSVYSKETQYF.

The chain couples TRBV5-1 to TRBJ2-5, with D perhaps matching TRBD1 (5 bases). The CDR3 runs to 14 residues. Germline CDR1 SGHRS, CDR2 YFSETQ. V was clipped by 3 bases and J by 5 bases, with 14 bases between them. CDR3 sequence: CASSSQTVSETQYF. The DNA for the CDR3 is TGCGCCAGCAGCTCCCAGACAGTTTCGGAGACCCAGTACTTC.

This clonotype has only a few counts. The chain couples TRBV12-3 or TRBV12-4 to TRBJ2-7; D remains unclear. This CDR3 has 14 amino acids. Trimming cost V 3 bases and J 10 bases, with 19 bases left between them. CDR3 DNA: TGTGCCAGCAGTTTTTTCAGGTCACAAGAGACTCAGTACTTC. It encodes CASSFFRSQETQYF.

This chain connects TRBV20-1 to TRBJ2-5; 14 nucleotides match TRBD2. This CDR3 contains 15 residues. Germline trimming cut 5 bases from V and 1 base from J; bases unmatched to any gene: 3. The germline CDR1 and CDR2 sequences are DFQATT and SNEGSKA (reference sequence). CDR3 loop: CSAGGLAGAQETQYF. Here the CDR3 DNA reads TGCAGTGCTGGGGGACTAGCGGGGGCCCAAGAGACCCAGTACTTC.

The chain is built from TRBV7-9 and TRBJ2-7; D may be TRBD2 (5 bases). Germline lookup yields CDR1 SEHNR and CDR2 FQNEAQ (reference sequence). This CDR3 region has 15 residues. Deletions cut 5 bases from V and 5 bases from J, with 19 bases between. The CDR3 spells CASSASIRGVHEQYF. CDR3 bases: TGTGCCAGCAGCGCCTCAATTCGGGGTGTCCACGAGCAGTACTTC. Based on the CDR3 plus reference TRBV7-9 and TRBJ2-7, the full variable domain is DTGVSQNPRHKITKRGQNVTFRCDPISEHNRLYWYRQTLGQGPEFLTYFQNEAQLEKSRLLSDRFSAERPKGSFSTLEIQRTEQGDSAMYLCASSASIRGVHEQYFGPGTRLTVT.

CDR3 in DNA: TGTGCCAGCAGTTTAAACAGGCTCTCCTACAATGAGCAGTTCTTC. Protein: CASSLNRLSYNEQFF. The rearrangement links TRBV27 to TRBJ2-1; a possible D gene is TRBD1 (5 bases). Germline V CDR1 and CDR2: MNHEY, SMNVEV (reference sequence). The CDR3 spans 15 residues. Trimming cost V 2 bases and J 0 bases, with 8 bases left between them.

A few counts support this clonotype. The rearrangement joins TRBV27 to TRBJ1-4; D not resolved. The germline V and J ends were trimmed by 2 bases and 6 bases, with 4 bases remaining between them. Per the germline V gene, CDR1 is MNHEY and CDR2 is SMNVEV (reference sequence). This CDR3 comprises 12 residues. CDR3 sequence (DNA): TGTGCCAGCAGTTTAGTTTATGAAAAACTGTTTTTT. Protein sequence: CASSLVYEKLFF.

This clonotype was seen only once. The chain links TRBV12-3 or TRBV12-4 to TRBJ2-1, with 8 bases matching TRBD1. Losses at the gene ends were 3 bases for V and 14 bases for J; bases not matched to a gene: 6. CDR3 length: 12 residues. DNA of the CDR3: TGTGCCAGCAGTTTCCGGGACAGGTCGGAGTTCTTC. It yields the protein CASSFRDRSEFF.

The chain combines TRBV27 with TRBJ2-7; D is unclear. The V end lost 3 bases, the J end lost 2 bases, and 14 bases lay between the germline ends. This CDR3 comprises 15 residues. Looked up from germline, CDR1 is MNHEY and CDR2 is SMNVEV (reference sequence). CDR3 region: CASSFGFGQTYEQYF. In DNA form, the CDR3 reads TGTGCCAGCAGTTTTGGGTTTGGGCAGACCTACGAGCAGTACTTC.

The chain uses TRBV30 and TRBJ2-3; 11 bases are shared with TRBD2. This CDR3 has 13 residues. In germline, CDR1 is GTSNPN, CDR2 SVGIG (reference sequence). V lost 4 bases and J lost 11; bases outside the gene matches: 8. For the CDR3, the DNA is TGTGCCTGGAAAGTTAGCGGGGGGGGTCAGCAGTATTTT. Residues: CAWKVSGGGQQYF.

The chain employs TRBV5-1 and TRBJ2-3, with D possibly being TRBD2 (5 bases). There are 14 residues in the CDR3. Trimming removed 0 bases from V and 4 bases from J, with 9 bases in between. Per the germline V gene, CDR1 is SGHRS and CDR2 is YFSETQ. CDR3 residues: CASSLELDADTQYF. CDR3 bases: TGCGCCAGCAGCTTGGAACTAGATGCAGATACGCAGTATTTT. Full variable domain (outside the CDR3, taken from reference TRBV5-1 and TRBJ2-3): KAGVTQTPRYLIKTRGQQVTLSCSPISGHRSVSWYQQTPGQGLQFLFEYFSETQRNKGNFPGRFSGRQFSNSRSEMNVSTLELGDSALYLCASSLELDADTQYFGPGTRLTVL.

The chain links TRBV12-3 or TRBV12-4 to TRBJ2-3, with 12 bases lining up with TRBD1. Trimming at V came to 6 bases and at J to 1 base, leaving 5 bases not matched to a gene. This CDR3 comprises 16 residues. CDR3 sequence (DNA): TGTGCCAGCAGCCCGGGACAGGGGGCTGGCACAGATACGCAGTATTTT. The encoded protein is CASSPGQGAGTDTQYF.

The chain links TRBV18 to TRBJ2-3; D remains ambiguous. This CDR3 contains 16 residues. V was clipped by 6 bases and J by 2 bases, with 18 bases between them. The germline CDR1 and CDR2 sequences are KGHSH and LQKENI. CDR3 loop: CASSPSARRATDTQYF. The CDR3 DNA is TGTGCCAGCTCCCCCTCGGCCAGAAGGGCCACAGATACGCAGTATTTT.

This clonotype has a handful of counts. V gene TRBV7-2 combines with J gene TRBJ2-5, with TRBD2 identical over 7 bases. V lost 5 bases, J lost 1 base, and 10 bases stayed unmatched. The V gene's germline CDR1 is SGHTA and CDR2 FQGNSA. The CDR3 totals 16 residues. Here the CDR3 reads CASSPRQRGSQETQYF. The CDR3 DNA reads as TGTGCCAGCAGCCCTCGCCAGCGGGGCAGCCAAGAGACCCAGTACTTC. Full variable domain (remainder filled in from reference TRBV7-2 and TRBJ2-5): GAGVSQSPSNKVTEKGKDVELRCDPISGHTALYWYRQSLGQGLEFLIYFQGNSAPDKSGLPSDRFSAERTGGSVSTLTIQRTQQEDSAVYLCASSPRQRGSQETQYFGPGTRLLVL.

The V call is TRBV6-5, the J call TRBJ1-6; 7 positions agree with TRBD1. Germline CDR1 MNHEY, CDR2 SVGAGI. This CDR3 is 17 amino acids long. The ends lost 0 bases at V and 7 bases at J; junction bases unmatched: 9. CDR3 sequence (DNA): TGTGCCAGCAGTTACTCGATGGGGAACAGGGGAAATTCACCCCTCCACTTT. Its translation: CASSYSMGNRGNSPLHF.

This chain connects TRBV10-3 to TRBJ2-7; TRBD2 matches 9 bases. J lost 6 bases, V lost 0 bases, and 12 bases had no gene match. From germline, CDR1 is ENHRY and CDR2 SYGVKD. This CDR3 is 17 amino acids long. The CDR3 loop reads CAISESRAGGLLGEQYF. For the CDR3, the DNA is TGTGCCATCAGTGAGTCAAGAGCGGGGGGTCTCCTTGGCGAGCAGTACTTC.

This clonotype was detected only a few times. V gene TRBV6-5 combines with J gene TRBJ2-5, with D possibly matching TRBD1 (6 bases). Per the germline V gene, CDR1 is MNHEY and CDR2 is SVGAGI. The CDR3 extends over 16 amino acids. Trimming left V 2 bases short and J 4 bases short, with 17 bases between. CDR3 in amino acids: CASSYGGAKQRETQYF. In DNA form, the CDR3 reads TGTGCCAGCAGTTACGGGGGCGCGAAGCAAAGAGAGACCCAGTACTTC.